This T cell receptor beta chain derives from a study of shared clonotypes between healthy human individuals. The CDR3 is made up of 11 amino acids. CDR1 and CDR2 from the germline V gene are WNHNN and SYGVQD (reference sequence). The germline V and J ends were trimmed by 3 bases and 3 bases, with 3 bases remaining between them. Only in-frame clones appear in the TCRdb table, and some are missing; sequencing was by immunoSEQ multiplex PCR. The sample comprises approximately 530,000 clones, approximately 95% of which are singletons, and around 0.067% rests with the top ten. V is TRBV10-1 and J is TRBJ2-7; D call uncertain. The sequence came from a woman aged 25-40 years in good health. The sequencing input was naive CD4+ T cells sorted from blood. Subset indicated: CD45RA+ positively selected. CDR3 region: CASSDHYEQYF. CDR3 in DNA: TGCGCCAGCAGTGATCACTACGAGCAGTACTTC.